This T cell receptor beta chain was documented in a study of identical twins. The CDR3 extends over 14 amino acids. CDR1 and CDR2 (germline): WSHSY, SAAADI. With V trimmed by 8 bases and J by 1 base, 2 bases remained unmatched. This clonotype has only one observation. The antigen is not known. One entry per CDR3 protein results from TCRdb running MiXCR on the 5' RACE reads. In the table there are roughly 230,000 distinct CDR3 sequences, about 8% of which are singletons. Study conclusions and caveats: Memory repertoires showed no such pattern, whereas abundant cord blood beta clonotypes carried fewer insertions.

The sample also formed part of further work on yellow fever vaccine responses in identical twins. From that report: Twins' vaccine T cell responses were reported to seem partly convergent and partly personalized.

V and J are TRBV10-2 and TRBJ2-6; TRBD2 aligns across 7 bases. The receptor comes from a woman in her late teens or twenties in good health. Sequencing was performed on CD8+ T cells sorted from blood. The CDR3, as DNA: TGCGCCAGCTGGGAGGGTTCTGGGGCCAACGTCCTGACTTTC. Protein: CASWEGSGANVLTF.